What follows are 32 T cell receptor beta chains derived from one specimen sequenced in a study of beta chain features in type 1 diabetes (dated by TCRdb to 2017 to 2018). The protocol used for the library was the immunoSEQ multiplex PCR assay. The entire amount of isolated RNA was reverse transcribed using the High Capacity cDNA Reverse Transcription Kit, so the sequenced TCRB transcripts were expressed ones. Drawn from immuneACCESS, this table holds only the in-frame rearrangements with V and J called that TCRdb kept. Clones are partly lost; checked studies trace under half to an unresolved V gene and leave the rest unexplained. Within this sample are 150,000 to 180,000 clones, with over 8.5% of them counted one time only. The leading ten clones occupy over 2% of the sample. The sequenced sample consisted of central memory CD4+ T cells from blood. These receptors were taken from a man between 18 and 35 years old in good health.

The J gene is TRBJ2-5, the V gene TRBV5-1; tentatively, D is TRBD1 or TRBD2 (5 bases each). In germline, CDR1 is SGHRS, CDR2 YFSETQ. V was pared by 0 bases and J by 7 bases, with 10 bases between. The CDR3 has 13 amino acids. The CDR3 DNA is TGCGCCAGCAGCTTGGGGGACGGCTGGACCCAGTACTTC. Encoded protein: CASSLGDGWTQYF.

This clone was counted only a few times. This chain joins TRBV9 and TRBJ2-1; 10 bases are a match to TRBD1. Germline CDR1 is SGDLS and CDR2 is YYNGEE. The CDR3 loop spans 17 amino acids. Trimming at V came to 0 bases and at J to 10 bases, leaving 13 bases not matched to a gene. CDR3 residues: CASSVGNLDRGLQEQFF. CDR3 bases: TGTGCCAGCAGCGTAGGAAACTTAGACAGGGGGCTACAGGAGCAGTTCTTC.

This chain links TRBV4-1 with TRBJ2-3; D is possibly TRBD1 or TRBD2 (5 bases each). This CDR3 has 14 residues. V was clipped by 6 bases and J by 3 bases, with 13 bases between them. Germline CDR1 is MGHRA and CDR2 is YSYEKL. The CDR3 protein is CASSRLQVTDTQYF. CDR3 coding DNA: TGCGCCAGCAGTCGACTACAGGTAACAGATACGCAGTATTTT.

DNA of the CDR3: TGCGCCAGCAGCTTGGAACAGGCTTTCTTT. Protein product: CASSLEQAFF. This rearrangement joins TRBV5-1 to TRBJ1-1; D remains ambiguous. The V and J ends lost 0 bases and 11 bases respectively, with 5 bases between them. This CDR3 is 10 amino acids long. CDR1 is SGHRS and CDR2 is YFSETQ in the germline V gene. Full variable domain (outside the CDR3, taken from reference TRBV5-1 and TRBJ1-1): KAGVTQTPRYLIKTRGQQVTLSCSPISGHRSVSWYQQTPGQGLQFLFEYFSETQRNKGNFPGRFSGRQFSNSRSEMNVSTLELGDSALYLCASSLEQAFFGQGTRLTVV.

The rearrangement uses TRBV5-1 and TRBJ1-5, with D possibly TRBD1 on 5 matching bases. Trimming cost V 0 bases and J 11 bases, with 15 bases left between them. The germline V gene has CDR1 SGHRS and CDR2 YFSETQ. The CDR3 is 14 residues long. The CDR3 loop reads CASSLEGTGSAQHF. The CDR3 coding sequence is TGCGCCAGCAGCTTGGAGGGGACCGGATCAGCCCAGCATTTT.

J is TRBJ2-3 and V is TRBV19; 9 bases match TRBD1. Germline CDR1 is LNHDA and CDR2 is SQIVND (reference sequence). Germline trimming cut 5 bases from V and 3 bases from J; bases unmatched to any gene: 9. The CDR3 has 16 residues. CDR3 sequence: CASSPGTGKGTDTQYF. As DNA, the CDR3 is TGTGCCAGTAGTCCGGGGACAGGGAAAGGGACAGATACGCAGTATTTT.

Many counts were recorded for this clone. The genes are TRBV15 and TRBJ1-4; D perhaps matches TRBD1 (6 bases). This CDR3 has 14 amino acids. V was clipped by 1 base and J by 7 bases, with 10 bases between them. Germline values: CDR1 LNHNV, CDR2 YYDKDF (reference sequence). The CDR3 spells CATSRAQGFEKLFF. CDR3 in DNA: TGTGCCACCAGCAGAGCACAGGGCTTTGAAAAACTGTTTTTT. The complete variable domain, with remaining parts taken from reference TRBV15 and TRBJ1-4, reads DAMVIQNPRYQVTQFGKPVTLSCSQTLNHNVMYWYQQKSSQAPKLLFHYYDKDFNNEADTPDNFQSRRPNTSFCFLDIRSPGLGDTAMYLCATSRAQGFEKLFFGSGTQLSVL.

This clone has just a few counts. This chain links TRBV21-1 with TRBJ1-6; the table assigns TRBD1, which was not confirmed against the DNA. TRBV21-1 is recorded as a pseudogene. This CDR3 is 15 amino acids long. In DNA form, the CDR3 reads TGTGCCAGCAGCACCTCAGTAGGGGGTGACTCACCCCTCCACTTT. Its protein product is CASSTSVGGDSPLHF.

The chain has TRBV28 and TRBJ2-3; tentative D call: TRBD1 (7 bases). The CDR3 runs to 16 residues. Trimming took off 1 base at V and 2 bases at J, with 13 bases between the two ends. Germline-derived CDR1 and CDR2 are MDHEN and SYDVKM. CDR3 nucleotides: TGTGCCAGCAGTTTATCAGGGGGAGGACACACAGATACGCAGTATTTT. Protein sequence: CASSLSGGGHTDTQYF. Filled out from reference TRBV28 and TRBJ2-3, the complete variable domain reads DVKVTQSSRYLVKRTGEKVFLECVQDMDHENMFWYRQDPGLGLRLIYFSYDVKMKEKGDIPEGYSVSREKKERFSLILESASTNQTSMYLCASSLSGGGHTDTQYFGPGTRLTVL.

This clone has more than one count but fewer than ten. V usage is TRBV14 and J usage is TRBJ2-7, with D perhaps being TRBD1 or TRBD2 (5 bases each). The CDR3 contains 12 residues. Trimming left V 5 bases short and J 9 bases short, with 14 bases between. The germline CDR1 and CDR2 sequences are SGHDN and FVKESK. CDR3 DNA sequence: TGTGCCAGCAGCACCGGGCAGGGACGGCAGTACTTC. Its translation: CASSTGQGRQYF.

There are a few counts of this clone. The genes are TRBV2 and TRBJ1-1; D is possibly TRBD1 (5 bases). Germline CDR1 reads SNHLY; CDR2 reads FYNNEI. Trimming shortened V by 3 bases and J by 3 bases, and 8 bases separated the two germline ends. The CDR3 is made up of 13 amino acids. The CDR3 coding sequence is TGTGCCAGCAGTGATAGGGGATACACTGAAGCTTTCTTT. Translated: CASSDRGYTEAFF.

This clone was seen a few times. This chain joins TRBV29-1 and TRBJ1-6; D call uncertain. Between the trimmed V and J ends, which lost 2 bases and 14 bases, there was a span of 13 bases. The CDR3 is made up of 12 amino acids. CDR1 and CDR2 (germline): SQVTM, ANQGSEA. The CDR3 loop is CSVEMGKGTLHF. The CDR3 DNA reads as TGCAGCGTTGAAATGGGAAAAGGGACCCTCCACTTT.

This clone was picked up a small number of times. CDR3 region: CASSLRAEAFF. CDR3 nucleotides: TGTGCCAGCAGCTTGAGGGCTGAAGCTTTCTTT. The chain has TRBV5-4 and TRBJ1-1, with unresolved D. Germline V CDR1 and CDR2: SGHNT, YYREEE (reference sequence). The CDR3 has 11 residues. The germline V and J ends were trimmed by 1 base and 6 bases, with 4 bases remaining between them.

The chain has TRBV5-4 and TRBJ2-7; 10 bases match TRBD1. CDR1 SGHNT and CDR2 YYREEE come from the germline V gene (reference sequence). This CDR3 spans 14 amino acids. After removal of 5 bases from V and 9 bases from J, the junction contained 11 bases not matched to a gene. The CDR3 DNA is TGTGCCAGCAGGCCCACCGGGACAGGGGAACGGCAGTACTTC. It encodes CASRPTGTGERQYF. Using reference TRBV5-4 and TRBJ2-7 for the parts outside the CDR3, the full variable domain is ETGVTQSPTHLIKTRGQQVTLRCSSQSGHNTVSWYQQALGQGPQFIFQYYREEENGRGNFPPRFSGLQFPNYSSELNVNALELDDSALYLCASRPTGTGERQYFGPGTRLTVT.

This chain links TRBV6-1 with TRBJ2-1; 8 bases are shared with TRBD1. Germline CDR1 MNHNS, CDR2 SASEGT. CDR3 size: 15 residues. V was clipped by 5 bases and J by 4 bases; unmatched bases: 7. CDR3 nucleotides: TGTGCCAGCAGTTTACGGACAGGGATATACAATGAGCAGTTCTTC. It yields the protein CASSLRTGIYNEQFF.

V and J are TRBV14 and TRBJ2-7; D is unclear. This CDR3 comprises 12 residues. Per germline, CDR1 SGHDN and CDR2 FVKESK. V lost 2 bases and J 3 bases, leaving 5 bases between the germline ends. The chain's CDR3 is CASSQQVYEQYF. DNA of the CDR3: TGTGCCAGCAGCCAACAAGTCTACGAGCAGTACTTC.

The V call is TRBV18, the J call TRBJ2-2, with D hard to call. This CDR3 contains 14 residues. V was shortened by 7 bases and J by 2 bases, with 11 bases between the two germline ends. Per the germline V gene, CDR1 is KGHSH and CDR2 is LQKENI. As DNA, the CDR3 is TGTGCCAGCTTATCCACAAGAAACACCGGGGAGCTGTTTTTT. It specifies CASLSTRNTGELFF.

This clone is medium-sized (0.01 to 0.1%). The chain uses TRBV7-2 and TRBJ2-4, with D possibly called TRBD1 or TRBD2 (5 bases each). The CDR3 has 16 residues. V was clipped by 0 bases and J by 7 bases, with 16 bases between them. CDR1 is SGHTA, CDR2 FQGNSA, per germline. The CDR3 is CASSLAGQGWRNIQYF. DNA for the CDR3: TGTGCCAGCAGCTTAGCTGGGCAGGGCTGGAGGAACATTCAGTACTTC.

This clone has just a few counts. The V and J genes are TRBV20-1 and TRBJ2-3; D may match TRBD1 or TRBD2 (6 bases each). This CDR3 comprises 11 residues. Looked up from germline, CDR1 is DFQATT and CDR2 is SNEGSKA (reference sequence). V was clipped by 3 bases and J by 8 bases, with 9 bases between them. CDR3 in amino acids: CSARGGVTQYF. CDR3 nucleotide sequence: TGCAGTGCTAGGGGGGGCGTTACGCAGTATTTT.

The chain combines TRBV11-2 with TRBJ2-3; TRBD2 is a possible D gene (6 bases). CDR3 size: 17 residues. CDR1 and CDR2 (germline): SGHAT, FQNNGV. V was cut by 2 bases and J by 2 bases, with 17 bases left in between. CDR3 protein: CASSLRAAGSVTDTQYF. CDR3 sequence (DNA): TGTGCCAGCAGCTTAAGGGCCGCGGGGAGTGTCACAGATACGCAGTATTTT. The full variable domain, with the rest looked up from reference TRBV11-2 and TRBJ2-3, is EAGVAQSPRYKIIEKRQSVAFWCNPISGHATLYWYQQILGQGPKLLIQFQNNGVVDDSQLPKDRFSAERLKGVDSTLKIQPAKLEDSAVYLCASSLRAAGSVTDTQYFGPGTRLTVL.

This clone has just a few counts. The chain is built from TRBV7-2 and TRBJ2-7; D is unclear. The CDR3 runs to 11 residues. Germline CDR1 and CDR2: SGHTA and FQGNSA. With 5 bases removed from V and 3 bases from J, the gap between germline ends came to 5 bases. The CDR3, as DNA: TGTGCCAGCAGCCACAGCTACGAGCAGTACTTC. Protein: CASSHSYEQYF.

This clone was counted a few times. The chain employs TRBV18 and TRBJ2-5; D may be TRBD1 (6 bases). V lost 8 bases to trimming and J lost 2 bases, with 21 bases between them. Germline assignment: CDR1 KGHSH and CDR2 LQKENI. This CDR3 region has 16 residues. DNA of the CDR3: TGTGCCAGCGCTTCCCTTCGGACAGTGGGACAAGAGACCCAGTACTTC. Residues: CASASLRTVGQETQYF. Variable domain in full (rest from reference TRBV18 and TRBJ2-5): NAGVMQNPRHLVRRRGQEARLRCSPMKGHSHVYWYRQLPEEGLKFMVYLQKENIIDESGMPKERFSAEFPKEGPSILRIQQVVRGDSAAYFCASASLRTVGQETQYFGPGTRLLVL.

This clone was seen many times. This CDR3 is CASSLSWVGYTF. As DNA, the CDR3 is TGTGCCAGCAGCTTATCTTGGGTCGGCTACACCTTC. V and J are TRBV7-2 and TRBJ1-2; D gene unclear. Germline V lookup: CDR1 SGHTA, CDR2 FQGNSA. Trimming took 2 bases from V and 8 from J, leaving 9 bases between them. This CDR3 is built from 12 residues.

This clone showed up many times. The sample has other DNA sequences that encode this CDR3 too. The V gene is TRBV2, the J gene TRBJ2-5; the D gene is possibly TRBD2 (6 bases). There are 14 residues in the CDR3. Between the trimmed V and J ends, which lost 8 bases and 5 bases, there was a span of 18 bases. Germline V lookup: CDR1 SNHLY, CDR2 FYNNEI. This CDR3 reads CASQANGGGETQYF. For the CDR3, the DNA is TGTGCCAGCCAGGCCAACGGGGGAGGTGAGACCCAGTACTTC.

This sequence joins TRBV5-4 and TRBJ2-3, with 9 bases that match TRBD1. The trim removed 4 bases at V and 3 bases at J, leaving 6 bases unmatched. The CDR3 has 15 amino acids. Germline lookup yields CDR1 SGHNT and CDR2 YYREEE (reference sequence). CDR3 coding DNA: TGTGCCAGCAGCCAACAGGGGGCCGGGACAGATACGCAGTATTTT. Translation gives CASSQQGAGTDTQYF. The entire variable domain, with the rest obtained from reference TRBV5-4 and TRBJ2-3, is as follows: ETGVTQSPTHLIKTRGQQVTLRCSSQSGHNTVSWYQQALGQGPQFIFQYYREEENGRGNFPPRFSGLQFPNYSSELNVNALELDDSALYLCASSQQGAGTDTQYFGPGTRLTVL.

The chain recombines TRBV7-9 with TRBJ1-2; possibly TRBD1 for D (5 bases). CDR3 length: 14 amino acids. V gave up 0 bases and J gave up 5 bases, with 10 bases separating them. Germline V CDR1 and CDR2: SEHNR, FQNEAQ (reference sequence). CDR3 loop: CASSLADSLYGYTF. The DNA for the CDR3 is TGTGCCAGCAGCTTAGCCGACAGTCTGTATGGCTACACCTTC.

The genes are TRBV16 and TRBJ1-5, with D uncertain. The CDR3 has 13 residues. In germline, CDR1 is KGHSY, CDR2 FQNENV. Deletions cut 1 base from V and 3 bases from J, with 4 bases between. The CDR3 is CASSQYDNQPQHF. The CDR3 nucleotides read TGTGCCAGCAGCCAATACGACAATCAGCCCCAGCATTTT.

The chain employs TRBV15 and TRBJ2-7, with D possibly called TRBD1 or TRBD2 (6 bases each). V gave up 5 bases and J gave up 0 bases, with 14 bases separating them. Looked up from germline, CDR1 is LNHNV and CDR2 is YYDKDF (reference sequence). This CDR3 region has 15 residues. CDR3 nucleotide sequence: TGTGCCACCAGCGGTTATGGGGGGCTCTCCTACGAGCAGTACTTC. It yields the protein CATSGYGGLSYEQYF.

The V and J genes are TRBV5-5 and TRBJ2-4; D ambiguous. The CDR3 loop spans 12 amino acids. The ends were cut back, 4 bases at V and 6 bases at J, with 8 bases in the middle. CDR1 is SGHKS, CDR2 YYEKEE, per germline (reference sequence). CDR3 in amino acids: CASSQDLNIQYF. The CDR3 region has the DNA TGTGCCAGCAGCCAAGACTTAAACATTCAGTACTTC.

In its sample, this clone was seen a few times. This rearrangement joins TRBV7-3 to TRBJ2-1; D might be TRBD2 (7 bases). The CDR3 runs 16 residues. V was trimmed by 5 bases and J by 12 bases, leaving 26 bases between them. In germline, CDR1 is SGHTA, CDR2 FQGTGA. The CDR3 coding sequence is TGTGCCAGCAGCCCTTCCCTGACGGGACAAGGGGGGGCGCAGTTCTTC. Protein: CASSPSLTGQGGAQFF.

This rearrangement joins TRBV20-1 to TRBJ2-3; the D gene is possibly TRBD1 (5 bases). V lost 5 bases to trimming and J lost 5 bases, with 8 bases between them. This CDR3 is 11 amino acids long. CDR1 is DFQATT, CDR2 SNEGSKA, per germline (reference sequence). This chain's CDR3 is CSAARGDTQYF. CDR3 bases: TGCAGTGCTGCTAGGGGAGATACGCAGTATTTT.

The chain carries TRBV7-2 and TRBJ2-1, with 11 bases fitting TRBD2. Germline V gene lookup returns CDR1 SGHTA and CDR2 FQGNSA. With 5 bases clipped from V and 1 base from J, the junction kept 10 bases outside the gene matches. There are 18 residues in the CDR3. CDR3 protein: CASSPSGGPSQSYNEQFF. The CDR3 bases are TGTGCCAGCAGCCCTAGCGGGGGGCCTTCCCAATCCTACAATGAGCAGTTCTTC.